This T cell receptor beta chain was obtained from a study of Graves' ophthalmopathy and Graves' hyperthyroidism. The authors amplified TCR beta CDR3 regions from RNA transcripts. HTBI primers were used in a first-round RT-PCR, which preceded a second-round multiplex PCR. TCRdb re-called the multiplex PCR reads through MiXCR, storing one row per CDR3 protein. The sample includes a few hundred thousand distinct CDR3 sequences, roughly 40% of them seen just once. The CDR3 runs to 17 residues. Germline V CDR1 and CDR2: DFQATT, SNEGSKA (reference sequence). V trimming: 2 bases; J trimming: 3 bases; junction bases outside the gene matches: 15. This clonotype was seen at least ten times.

The sample consisted of peripheral blood or thyroid tissue (not recorded which). The chain has TRBV20-1 and TRBJ1-1; TRBD1 matches 7 bases. This sequence originates from an adult man with Graves' hyperthyroidism. The CDR3 DNA reads as TGCAGTGCTAGACAAACAGGGGCGCGAGTGGGGGACACTGAAGCTTTCTTT. This codes for CSARQTGARVGDTEAFF.